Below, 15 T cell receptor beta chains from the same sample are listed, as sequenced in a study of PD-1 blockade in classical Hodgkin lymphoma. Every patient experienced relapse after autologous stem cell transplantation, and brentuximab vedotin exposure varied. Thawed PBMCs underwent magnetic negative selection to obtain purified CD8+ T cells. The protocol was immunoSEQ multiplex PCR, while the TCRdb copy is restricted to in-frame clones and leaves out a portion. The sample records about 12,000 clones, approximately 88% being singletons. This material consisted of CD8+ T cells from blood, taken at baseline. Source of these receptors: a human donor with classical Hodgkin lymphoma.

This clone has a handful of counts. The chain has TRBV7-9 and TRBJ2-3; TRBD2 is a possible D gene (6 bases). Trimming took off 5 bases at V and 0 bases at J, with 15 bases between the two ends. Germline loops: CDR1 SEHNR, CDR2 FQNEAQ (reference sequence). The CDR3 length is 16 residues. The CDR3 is CASSLQGGVSTDTQYF. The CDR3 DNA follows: TGTGCCAGCAGCCTACAAGGAGGGGTTAGCACAGATACGCAGTATTTT.

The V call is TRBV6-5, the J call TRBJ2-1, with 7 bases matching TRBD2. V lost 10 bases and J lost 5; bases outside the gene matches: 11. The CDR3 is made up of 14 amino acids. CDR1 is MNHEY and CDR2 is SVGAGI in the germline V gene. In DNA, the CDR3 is TGTGCCACTACTAGGGGAGGGTCTCACAATGAGCAGTTCTTC. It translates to CATTRGGSHNEQFF.

CDR3 sequence: CASTSDAWGNGYTF. CDR3 coding DNA: TGTGCCAGCACCTCGGACGCCTGGGGAAATGGCTACACCTTC. This chain connects TRBV2 to TRBJ1-2; no firm D call. V was clipped by 7 bases and J by 6 bases, with 18 bases between them. The CDR3 loop spans 14 amino acids. Germline V gene lookup returns CDR1 SNHLY and CDR2 FYNNEI.

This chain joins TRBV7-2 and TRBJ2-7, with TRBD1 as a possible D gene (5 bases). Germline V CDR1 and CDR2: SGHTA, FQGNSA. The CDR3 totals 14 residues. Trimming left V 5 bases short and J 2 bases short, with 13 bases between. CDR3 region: CASSPTWGPYEQYF. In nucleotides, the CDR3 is TGTGCCAGCAGCCCTACATGGGGCCCCTACGAGCAGTACTTC. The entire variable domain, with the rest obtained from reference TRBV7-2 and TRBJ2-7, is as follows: GAGVSQSPSNKVTEKGKDVELRCDPISGHTALYWYRQSLGQGLEFLIYFQGNSAPDKSGLPSDRFSAERTGGSVSTLTIQRTQQEDSAVYLCASSPTWGPYEQYFGPGTRLTVT.

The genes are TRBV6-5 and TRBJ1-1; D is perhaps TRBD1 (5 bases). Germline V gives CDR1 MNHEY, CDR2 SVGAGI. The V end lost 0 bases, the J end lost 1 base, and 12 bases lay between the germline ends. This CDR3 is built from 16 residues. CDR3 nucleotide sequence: TGTGCCAGCAGTTACTCTCGTCCCAGGGCGAACACTGAAGCTTTCTTT. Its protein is CASSYSRPRANTEAFF.

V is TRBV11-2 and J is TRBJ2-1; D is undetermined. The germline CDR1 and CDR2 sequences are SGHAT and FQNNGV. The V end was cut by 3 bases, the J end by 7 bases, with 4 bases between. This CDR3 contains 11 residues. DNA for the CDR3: TGTGCCAGCAGCTTGTCGAATGAGCAGTTCTTC. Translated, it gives CASSLSNEQFF.

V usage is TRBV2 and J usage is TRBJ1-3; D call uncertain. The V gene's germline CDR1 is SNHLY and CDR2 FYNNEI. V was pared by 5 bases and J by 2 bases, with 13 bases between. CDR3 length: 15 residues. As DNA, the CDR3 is TGTGCCAGCAGTCTGACGGAGGCCGCTGGAAACACCATATATTTT. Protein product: CASSLTEAAGNTIYF.

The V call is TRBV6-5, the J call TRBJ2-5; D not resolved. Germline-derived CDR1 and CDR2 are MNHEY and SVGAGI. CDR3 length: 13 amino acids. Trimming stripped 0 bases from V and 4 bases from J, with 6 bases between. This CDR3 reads CASSYSFRETQYF. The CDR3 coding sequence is TGTGCCAGCAGTTACTCGTTCAGAGAGACCCAGTACTTC.

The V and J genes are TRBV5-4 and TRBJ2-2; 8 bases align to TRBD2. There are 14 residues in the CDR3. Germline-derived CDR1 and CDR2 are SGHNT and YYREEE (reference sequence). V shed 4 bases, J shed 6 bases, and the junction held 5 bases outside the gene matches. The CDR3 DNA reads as TGTGCCAGCAGCCCCAAACTAGCGGCCGGGGAGCTGTTTTTT. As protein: CASSPKLAAGELFF.

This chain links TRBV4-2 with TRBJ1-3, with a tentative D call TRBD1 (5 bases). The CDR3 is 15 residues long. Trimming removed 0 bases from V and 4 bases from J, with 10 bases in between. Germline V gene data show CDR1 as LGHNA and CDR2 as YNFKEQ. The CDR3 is CASSQEAGEGNTIYF. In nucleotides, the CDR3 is TGTGCCAGCAGCCAAGAGGCGGGGGAGGGAAACACCATATATTTT.

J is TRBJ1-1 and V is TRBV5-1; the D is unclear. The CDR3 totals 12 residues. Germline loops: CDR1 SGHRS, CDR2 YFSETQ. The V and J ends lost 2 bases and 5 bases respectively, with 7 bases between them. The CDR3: CASSLGTTEAFF. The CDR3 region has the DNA TGCGCCAGCAGCTTAGGTACAACTGAAGCTTTCTTT.

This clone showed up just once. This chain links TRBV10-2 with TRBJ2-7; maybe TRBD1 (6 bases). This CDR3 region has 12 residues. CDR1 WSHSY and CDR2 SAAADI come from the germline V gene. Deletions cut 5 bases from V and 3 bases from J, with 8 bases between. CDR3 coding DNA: TGCGCCAGCAGTCAGGGGATCTACGAGCAGTACTTC. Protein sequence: CASSQGIYEQYF.

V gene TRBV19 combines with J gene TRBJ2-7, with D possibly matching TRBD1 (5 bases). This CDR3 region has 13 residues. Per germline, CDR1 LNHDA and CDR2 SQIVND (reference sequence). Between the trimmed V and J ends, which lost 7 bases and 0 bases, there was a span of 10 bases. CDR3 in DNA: TGTGCCAGTATCGACAGTCTCTCCTACGAGCAGTACTTC. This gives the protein CASIDSLSYEQYF.

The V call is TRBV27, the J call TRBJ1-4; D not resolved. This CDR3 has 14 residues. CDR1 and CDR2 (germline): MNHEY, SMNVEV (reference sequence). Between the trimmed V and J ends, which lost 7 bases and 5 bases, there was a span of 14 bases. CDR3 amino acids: CASKEGRRNEKLFF. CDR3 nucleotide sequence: TGTGCCAGCAAGGAGGGCAGGAGGAATGAAAAACTGTTTTTT.

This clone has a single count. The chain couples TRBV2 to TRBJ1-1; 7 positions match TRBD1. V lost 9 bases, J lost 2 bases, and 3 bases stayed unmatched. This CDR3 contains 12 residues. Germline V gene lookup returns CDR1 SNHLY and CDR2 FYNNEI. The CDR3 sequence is CARGQFNTEAFF. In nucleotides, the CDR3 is TGTGCCAGGGGACAGTTTAACACTGAAGCTTTCTTT.